Sequencing of this T cell receptor beta chain was carried out in a study of cytomegalovirus exposure and HLA in healthy donors. The study ran its PCR with 60 Vbeta and 13 Jbeta primers. The table came from immunoSEQ multiplex PCR; TCRdb's copy has only in-frame clones and leaves some out. This repertoire shows 150,000 to 160,000 clones, about four fifths found once; its top ten account for about 3%. Trimming removed 4 bases from V and 7 bases from J, with 10 bases in between. This CDR3 is 12 amino acids long. In germline, CDR1 is SGDLS, CDR2 YYNGEE. This clone was counted only a few times. Other DNA sequences from this sample encode an identical CDR3 as well.

The source material was PBMCs. The chain couples TRBV9 to TRBJ2-3, with D hard to call. The sequence was collected from a man aged 18 to 29 in good health and CMV-seronegative. The CDR3 is CASSPTMNTQYF. CDR3 sequence (DNA): TGTGCCAGCAGCCCTACTATGAATACGCAGTATTTT. The entire variable domain, with the rest obtained from reference TRBV9 and TRBJ2-3, is as follows: DSGVTQTPKHLITATGQRVTLRCSPRSGDLSVYWYQQSLDQGLQFLIQYYNGEERAKGNILERFSAQQFPDLHSELNLSSLELGDSALYFCASSPTMNTQYFGPGTRLTVL.